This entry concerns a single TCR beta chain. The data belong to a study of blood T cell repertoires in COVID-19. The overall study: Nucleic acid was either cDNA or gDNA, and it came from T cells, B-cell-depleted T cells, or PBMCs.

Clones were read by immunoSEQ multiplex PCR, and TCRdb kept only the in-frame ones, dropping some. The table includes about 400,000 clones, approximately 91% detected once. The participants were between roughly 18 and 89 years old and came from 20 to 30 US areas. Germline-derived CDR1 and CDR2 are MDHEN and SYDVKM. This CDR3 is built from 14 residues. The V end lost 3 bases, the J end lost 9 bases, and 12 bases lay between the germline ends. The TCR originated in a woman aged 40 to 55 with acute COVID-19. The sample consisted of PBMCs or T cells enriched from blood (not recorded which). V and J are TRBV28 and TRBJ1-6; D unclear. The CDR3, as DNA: TGTGCCAGCAGTTTGTCCGGGAGTCGTTCACCCCTCCACTTT. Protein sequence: CASSLSGSRSPLHF.